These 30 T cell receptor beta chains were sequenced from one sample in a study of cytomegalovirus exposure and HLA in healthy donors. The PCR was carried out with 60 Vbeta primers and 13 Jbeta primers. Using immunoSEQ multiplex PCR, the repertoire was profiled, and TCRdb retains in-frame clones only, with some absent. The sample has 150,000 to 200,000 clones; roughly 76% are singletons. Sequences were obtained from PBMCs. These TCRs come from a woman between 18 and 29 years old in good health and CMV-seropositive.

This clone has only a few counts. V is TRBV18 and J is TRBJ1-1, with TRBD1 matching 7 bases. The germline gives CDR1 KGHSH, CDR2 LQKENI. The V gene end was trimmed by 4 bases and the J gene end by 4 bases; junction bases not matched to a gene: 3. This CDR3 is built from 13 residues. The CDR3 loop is CASSLGQTTEAFF. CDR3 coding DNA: TGTGCCAGCTCACTGGGACAGACCACTGAAGCTTTCTTT.

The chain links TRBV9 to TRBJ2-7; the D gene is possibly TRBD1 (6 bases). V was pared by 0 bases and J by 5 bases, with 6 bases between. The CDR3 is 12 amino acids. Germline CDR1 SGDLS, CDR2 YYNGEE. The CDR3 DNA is TGTGCCAGCAGCGTAGAGGGGGACGAGCAGTACTTC. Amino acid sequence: CASSVEGDEQYF.

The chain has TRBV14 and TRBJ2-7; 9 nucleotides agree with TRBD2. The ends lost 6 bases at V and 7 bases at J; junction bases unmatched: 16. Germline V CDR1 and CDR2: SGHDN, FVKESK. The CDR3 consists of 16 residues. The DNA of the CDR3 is TGTGCCAGCAGTTGGACTTGGCGGGGGGGGCCGCGGGAGCAGTACTTC. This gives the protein CASSWTWRGGPREQYF.

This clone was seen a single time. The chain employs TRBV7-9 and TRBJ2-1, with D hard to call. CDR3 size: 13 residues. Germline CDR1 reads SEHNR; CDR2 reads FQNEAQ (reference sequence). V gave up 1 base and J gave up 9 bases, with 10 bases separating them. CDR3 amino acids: CASSLVGMAEQFF. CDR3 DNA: TGTGCCAGCAGCTTAGTTGGTATGGCTGAGCAGTTCTTC.

This CDR3 reads CASSRQESSYEQYF. The CDR3 nucleotides read TGTGCCAGTAGTCGACAGGAGAGCTCCTACGAGCAGTACTTC. The chain links TRBV19 to TRBJ2-7, with D tentatively TRBD1 (6 bases). This CDR3 contains 14 residues. Trimming took 5 bases from V and 0 from J, leaving 11 bases between them. The germline CDR1 and CDR2 sequences are LNHDA and SQIVND (reference sequence).

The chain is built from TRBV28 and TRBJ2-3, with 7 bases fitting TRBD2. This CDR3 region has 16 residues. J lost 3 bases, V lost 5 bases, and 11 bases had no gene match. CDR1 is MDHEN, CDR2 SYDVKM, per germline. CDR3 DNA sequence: TGTGCCAGCAGTCCAAGACTAGCTAAAGGGACAGATACGCAGTATTTT. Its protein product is CASSPRLAKGTDTQYF.

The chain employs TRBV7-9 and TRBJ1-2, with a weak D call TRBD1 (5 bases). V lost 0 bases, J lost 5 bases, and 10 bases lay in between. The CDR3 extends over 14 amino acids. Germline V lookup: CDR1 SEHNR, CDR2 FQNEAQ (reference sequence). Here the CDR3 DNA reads TGTGCCAGCAGCTTAGCTGGGGCGATGTATGGCTACACCTTC. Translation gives CASSLAGAMYGYTF.

DNA of the CDR3: TGCAGCGTTGTTGACAGCGGGGGAGTTAATCAGCCCCAGCATTTT. Its protein is CSVVDSGGVNQPQHF. V and J are TRBV29-1 and TRBJ1-5; perhaps TRBD1 as D (5 bases). With 4 bases removed from V and 4 bases from J, the gap between germline ends came to 17 bases. The CDR3 runs to 15 residues. Per the germline V gene, CDR1 is SQVTM and CDR2 is ANQGSEA.

The CDR3 sequence: CASSLDRGDSPLHF. As DNA, the CDR3 is TGCGCCAGCAGTTTAGACAGGGGGGATTCACCCCTCCACTTT. The chain joins TRBV5-1 to TRBJ1-6, with 9 nucleotides matching TRBD1. J gave up 8 bases and V 5 bases, and 5 bases lay outside the gene matches. Per germline, CDR1 SGHRS and CDR2 YFSETQ. The CDR3 runs to 14 residues.

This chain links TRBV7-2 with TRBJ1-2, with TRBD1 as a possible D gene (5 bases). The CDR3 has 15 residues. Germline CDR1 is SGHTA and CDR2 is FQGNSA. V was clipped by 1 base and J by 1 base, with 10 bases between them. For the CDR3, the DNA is TGTGCCAGCAGCTTAGACGGGGGACGTAACTATGGCTACACCTTC. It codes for CASSLDGGRNYGYTF. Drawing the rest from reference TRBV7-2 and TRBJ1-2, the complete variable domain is GAGVSQSPSNKVTEKGKDVELRCDPISGHTALYWYRQSLGQGLEFLIYFQGNSAPDKSGLPSDRFSAERTGGSVSTLTIQRTQQEDSAVYLCASSLDGGRNYGYTFGSGTRLTVV.

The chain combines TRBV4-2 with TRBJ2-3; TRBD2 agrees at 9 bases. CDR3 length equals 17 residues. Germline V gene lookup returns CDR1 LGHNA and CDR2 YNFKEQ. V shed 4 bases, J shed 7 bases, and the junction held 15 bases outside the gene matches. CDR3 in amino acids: CASSPSSGLANGNTQYF. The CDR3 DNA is TGTGCCAGCAGCCCTTCATCTGGACTAGCGAACGGGAATACGCAGTATTTT.

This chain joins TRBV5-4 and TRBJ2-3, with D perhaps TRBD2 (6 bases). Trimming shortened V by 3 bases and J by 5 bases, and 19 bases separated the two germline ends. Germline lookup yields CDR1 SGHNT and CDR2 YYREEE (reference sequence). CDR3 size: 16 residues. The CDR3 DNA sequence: TGTGCCAGCAGCTATCCTAGCGAGGGGCCAGTAGATACGCAGTATTTT. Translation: CASSYPSEGPVDTQYF.

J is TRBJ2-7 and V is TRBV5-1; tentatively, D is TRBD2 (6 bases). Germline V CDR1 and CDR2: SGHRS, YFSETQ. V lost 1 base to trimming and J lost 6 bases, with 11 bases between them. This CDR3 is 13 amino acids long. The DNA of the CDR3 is TGCGCCAGCAGCTTGCAGGGACTTCGCGAGCAGTACTTC. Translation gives CASSLQGLREQYF.

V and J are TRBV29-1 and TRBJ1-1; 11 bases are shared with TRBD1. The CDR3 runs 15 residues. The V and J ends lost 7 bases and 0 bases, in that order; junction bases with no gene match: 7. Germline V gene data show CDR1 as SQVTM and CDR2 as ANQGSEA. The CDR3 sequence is CSAGPGQGVNTEAFF. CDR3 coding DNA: TGCAGCGCCGGACCGGGACAGGGGGTGAACACTGAAGCTTTCTTT.

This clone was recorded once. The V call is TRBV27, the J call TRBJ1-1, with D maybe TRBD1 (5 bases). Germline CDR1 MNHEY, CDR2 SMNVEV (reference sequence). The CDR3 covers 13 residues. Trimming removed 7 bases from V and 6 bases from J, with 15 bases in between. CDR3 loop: CASNSVWGAEAFF. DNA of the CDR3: TGTGCCAGCAATTCCGTTTGGGGGGCTGAAGCTTTCTTT.

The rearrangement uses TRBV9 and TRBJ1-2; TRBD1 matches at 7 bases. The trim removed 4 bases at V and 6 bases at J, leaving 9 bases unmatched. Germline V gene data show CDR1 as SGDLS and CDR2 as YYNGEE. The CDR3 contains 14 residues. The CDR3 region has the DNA TGTGCCAGCAGCTCCCCCCGAGGGGGCGATGGCTACACCTTC. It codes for CASSSPRGGDGYTF.

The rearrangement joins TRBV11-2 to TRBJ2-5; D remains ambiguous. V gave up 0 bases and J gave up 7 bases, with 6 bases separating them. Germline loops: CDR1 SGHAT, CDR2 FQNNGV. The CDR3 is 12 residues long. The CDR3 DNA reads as TGTGCCAGCAGCTTAGAACAATTGACCCAGTACTTC. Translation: CASSLEQLTQYF. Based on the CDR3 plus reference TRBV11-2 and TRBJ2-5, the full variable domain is EAGVAQSPRYKIIEKRQSVAFWCNPISGHATLYWYQQILGQGPKLLIQFQNNGVVDDSQLPKDRFSAERLKGVDSTLKIQPAKLEDSAVYLCASSLEQLTQYFGPGTRLLVL.

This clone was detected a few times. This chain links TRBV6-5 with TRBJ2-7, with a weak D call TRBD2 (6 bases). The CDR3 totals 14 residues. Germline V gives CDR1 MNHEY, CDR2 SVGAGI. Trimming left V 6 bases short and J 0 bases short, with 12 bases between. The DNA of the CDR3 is TGTGCCAGCAGCTCCGGGAGCTTCTCCTACGAGCAGTACTTC. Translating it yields CASSSGSFSYEQYF.

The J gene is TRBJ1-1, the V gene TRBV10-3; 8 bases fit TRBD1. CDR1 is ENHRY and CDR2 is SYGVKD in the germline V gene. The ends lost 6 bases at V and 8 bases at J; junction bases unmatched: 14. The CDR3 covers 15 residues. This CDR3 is CAISLASQGASEAFF. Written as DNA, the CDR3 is TGTGCCATCAGCCTCGCAAGCCAGGGGGCGAGCGAAGCTTTCTTT.

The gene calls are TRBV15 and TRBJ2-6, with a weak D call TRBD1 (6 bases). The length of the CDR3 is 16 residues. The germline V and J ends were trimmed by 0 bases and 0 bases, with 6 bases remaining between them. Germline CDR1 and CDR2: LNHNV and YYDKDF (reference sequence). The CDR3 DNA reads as TGTGCCACCAGCAGAGAAGGGGGCTCTGGGGCCAACGTCCTGACTTTC. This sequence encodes CATSREGGSGANVLTF.

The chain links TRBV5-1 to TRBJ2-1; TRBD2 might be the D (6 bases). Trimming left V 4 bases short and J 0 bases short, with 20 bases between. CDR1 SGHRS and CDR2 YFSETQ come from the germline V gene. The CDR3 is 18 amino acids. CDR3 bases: TGCGCCAGCAGCCCGGAGGGTGGACTGCACGGCTCCTACAATGAGCAGTTCTTC. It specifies CASSPEGGLHGSYNEQFF.

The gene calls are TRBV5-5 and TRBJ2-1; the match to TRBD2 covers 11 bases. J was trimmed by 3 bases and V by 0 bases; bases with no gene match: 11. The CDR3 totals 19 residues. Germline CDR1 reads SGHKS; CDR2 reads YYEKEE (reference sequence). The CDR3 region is CASSLAGRSLAGVYNEQFF. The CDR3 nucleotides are TGTGCCAGCAGCTTGGCGGGACGGTCACTAGCGGGGGTCTACAATGAGCAGTTCTTC.

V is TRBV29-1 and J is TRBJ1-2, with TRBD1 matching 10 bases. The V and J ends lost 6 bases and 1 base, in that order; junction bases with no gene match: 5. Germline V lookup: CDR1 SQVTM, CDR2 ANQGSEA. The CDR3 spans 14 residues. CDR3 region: CSVGRTGGNYGYTF. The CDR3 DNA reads TGCAGCGTGGGGAGGACAGGGGGTAACTATGGCTACACCTTC.

The CDR3 region is CASSKGGSSEAFF. The CDR3 nucleotides are TGTGCCAGCAGTAAAGGGGGCTCGTCTGAAGCTTTCTTT. This rearrangement joins TRBV7-6 to TRBJ1-1; the match to TRBD1 covers 7 bases. CDR1 is SGHVS and CDR2 is FNYEAQ in the germline V gene. The CDR3 is made up of 13 amino acids. V lost 6 bases to trimming and J lost 6 bases; unmatched junction nucleotides: 7. The full variable domain, its missing parts supplied by reference TRBV7-6 and TRBJ1-1, is GAGVSQSPRYKVTKRGQDVALRCDPISGHVSLYWYRQALGQGPEFLTYFNYEAQQDKSGLPNDRFSAERPEGSISTLTIQRTEQRDSAMYRCASSKGGSSEAFFGQGTRLTVV.

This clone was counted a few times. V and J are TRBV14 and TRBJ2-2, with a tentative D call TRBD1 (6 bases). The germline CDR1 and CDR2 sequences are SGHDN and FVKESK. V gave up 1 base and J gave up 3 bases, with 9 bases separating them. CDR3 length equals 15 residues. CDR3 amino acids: CASSQGDRYTGELFF. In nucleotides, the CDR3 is TGTGCCAGCAGCCAAGGAGACAGGTACACCGGGGAGCTGTTTTTT.

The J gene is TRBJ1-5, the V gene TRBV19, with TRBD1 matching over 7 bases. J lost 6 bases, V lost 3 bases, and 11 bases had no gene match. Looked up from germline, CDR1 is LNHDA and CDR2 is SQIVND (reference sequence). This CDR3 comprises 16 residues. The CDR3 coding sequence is TGTGCCAGTAGTATGTTGGGTGCAGGGGACAGTCAGCCCCAGCATTTT. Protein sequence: CASSMLGAGDSQPQHF.

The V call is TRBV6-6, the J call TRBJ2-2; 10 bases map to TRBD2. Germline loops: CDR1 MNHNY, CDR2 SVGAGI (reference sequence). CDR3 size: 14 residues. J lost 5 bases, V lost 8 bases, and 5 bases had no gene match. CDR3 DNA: TGTGCCAGCCAAACTAGCGGGGAGACCGGGGAGCTGTTTTTT. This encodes CASQTSGETGELFF.

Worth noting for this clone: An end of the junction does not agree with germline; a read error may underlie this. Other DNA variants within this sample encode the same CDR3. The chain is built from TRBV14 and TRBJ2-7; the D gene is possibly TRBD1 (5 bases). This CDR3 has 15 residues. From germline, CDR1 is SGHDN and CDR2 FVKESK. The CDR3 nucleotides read TGTGCCAGCAGCCAAGGTTACAGGACCTCCTACGAGCAGTATTTC. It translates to CASSQGYRTSYEQYF.

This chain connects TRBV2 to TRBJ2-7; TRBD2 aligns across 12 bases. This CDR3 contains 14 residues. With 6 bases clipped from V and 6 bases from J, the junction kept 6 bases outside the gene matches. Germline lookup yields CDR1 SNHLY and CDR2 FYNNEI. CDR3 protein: CASRQLAGGGEQYF. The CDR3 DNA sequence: TGTGCCAGCAGACAACTAGCGGGGGGTGGCGAGCAGTACTTC.

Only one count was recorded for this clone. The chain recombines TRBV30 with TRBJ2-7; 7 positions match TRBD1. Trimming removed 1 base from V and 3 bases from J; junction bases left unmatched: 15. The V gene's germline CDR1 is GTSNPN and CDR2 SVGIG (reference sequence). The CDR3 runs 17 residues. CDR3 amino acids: CAWSDTEGQDRGYEQYF. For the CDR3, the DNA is TGTGCCTGGAGTGACACCGAAGGACAGGACCGCGGCTACGAGCAGTACTTC.